This T cell receptor beta chain was observed in a study of T cells after yellow fever vaccination. Conversion of TCR transcripts into cDNA relied on 5'RACE template switching, which added a universal primer site and UMIs. One entry per CDR3 protein, called by TCRdb with MiXCR from the 5' RACE reads. The sample includes a few hundred thousand distinct CDR3 sequences, roughly 7% seen only once; the top ten take about a sixth. This clonotype has only a few counts. The source was PBMCs, collected 45 days after the first yellow fever vaccination. The source is a man between 18 and 29 years old who received the YFV17D yellow fever vaccine.

CDR3 loop: CASSPHSRDSGSTDTQYF. The CDR3 nucleotides are TGTGCCAGCAGCCCCCACTCGAGAGACTCCGGTAGCACAGATACGCAGTATTTT. The genes are TRBV11-2 and TRBJ2-3; D ambiguous. Germline V gene data show CDR1 as SGHAT and CDR2 as FQNNGV. The CDR3 totals 18 residues. V was pared by 5 bases and J by 0 bases, with 21 bases between.